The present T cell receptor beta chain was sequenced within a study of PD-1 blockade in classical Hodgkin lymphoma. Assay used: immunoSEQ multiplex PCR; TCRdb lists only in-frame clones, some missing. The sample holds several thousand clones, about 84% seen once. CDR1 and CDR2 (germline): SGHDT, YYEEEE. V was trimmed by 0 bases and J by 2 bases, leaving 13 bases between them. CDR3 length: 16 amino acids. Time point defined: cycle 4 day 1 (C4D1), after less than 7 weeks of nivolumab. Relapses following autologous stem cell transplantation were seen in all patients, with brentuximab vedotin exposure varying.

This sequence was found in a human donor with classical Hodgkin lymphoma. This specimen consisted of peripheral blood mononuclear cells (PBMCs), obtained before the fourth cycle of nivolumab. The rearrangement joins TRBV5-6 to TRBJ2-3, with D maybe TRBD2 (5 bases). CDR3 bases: TGTGCCAGCAGCTTGGGACTATCCCCTAACACAGATACGCAGTATTTT. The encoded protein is CASSLGLSPNTDTQYF.